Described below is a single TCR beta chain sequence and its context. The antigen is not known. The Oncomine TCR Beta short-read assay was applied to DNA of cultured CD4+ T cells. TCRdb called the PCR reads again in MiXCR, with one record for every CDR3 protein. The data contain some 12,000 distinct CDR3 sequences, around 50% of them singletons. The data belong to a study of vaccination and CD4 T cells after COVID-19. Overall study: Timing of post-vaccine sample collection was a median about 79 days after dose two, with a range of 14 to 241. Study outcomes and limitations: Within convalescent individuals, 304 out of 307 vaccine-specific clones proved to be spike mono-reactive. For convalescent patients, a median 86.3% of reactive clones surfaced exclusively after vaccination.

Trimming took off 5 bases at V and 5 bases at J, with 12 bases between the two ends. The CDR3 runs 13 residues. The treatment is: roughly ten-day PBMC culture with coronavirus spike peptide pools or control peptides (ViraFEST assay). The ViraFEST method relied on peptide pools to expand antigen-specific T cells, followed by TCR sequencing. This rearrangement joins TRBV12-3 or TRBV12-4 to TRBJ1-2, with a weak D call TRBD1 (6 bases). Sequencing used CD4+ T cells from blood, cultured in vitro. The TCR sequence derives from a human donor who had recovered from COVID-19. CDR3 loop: CASSPTGTYGYTF. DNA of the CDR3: TGTGCCAGCAGTCCGACTGGGACATATGGCTACACCTTC.